These T cell receptor beta chains were read from a single sample in a study of cytomegalovirus exposure and HLA in healthy donors. TCRdb's copy holds only in-frame clones and misses some; the assay was immunoSEQ multiplex PCR. This table has around 220,000 clones, less than 85% appearing once. Sequences were obtained from PBMCs. All receptors derive from a girl under 10 years old in good health and CMV-seronegative. The CDR3 runs from the conserved cysteine through the conserved F or W. The D gene is left open where the match is weak. The size entry is marked missing in some rows and otherwise reads once, few, many or a size class.

abundance	d_gene	j_gene	v_gene	CDR3nt	CDR3aa
few	TRBD2	TRBJ2-1	TRBV2	TGTGCCAGCGGGGCGGGACTAGCCGATCCGGCGCCCTCCTACAATGAGCAGTTCTTC	CASGAGLADPAPSYNEQFF
once	TRBD1	TRBJ1-2	TRBV5-1	TGCGCCAGCAGCTTGGAGGCAGGGGGCCCCTATGGCTACACCTTC	CASSLEAGGPYGYTF
NA	NA	TRBJ2-3	TRBV7-9	TGTGCCAGCAGCTTAGCGCTGGGGGGAGGCACAGATACGCAGTATTTT	CASSLALGGGTDTQYF
once	NA	TRBJ2-1	TRBV19	TGTGCCAGTGGGGAGGACGGGTACAATGAGCAGTTCTTC	CASGEDGYNEQFF
few	TRBD1	TRBJ1-6	TRBV4-2	TGTGCCAGCAGCCAAGATCCCCCCCGACAGGGGAATAATTCACCCCTCCACTTT	CASSQDPPRQGNNSPLHF
NA	NA	TRBJ2-1	TRBV7-3	TGTGCCAGCAGCTTAACTAGCGGTACATACAATGAGCAGTTCTTC	CASSLTSGTYNEQFF
NA	NA	TRBJ1-2	TRBV30	TGTGCCTTGACCTGGGCACCTCAAAGCTATGGCTACACCTTC	CALTWAPQSYGYTF
NA	NA	TRBJ2-2	TRBV18	TGTGCCAGCTCACCAATCAGTAACACCGGGGAGCTGTTTTTT	CASSPISNTGELFF
once	NA	TRBJ2-1	TRBV13	TGTGCCAGCAGCGCGGGATGGTTTTGGGACGGTGGCTACAATGAGCAGTTCTTC	CASSAGWFWDGGYNEQFF
NA	NA	TRBJ1-1	TRBV20-1	TGCAGTGTTATTAGAGGGGGGGGAGCTTTCTTT	CSVIRGGGAFF
NA	NA	TRBJ1-1	TRBV9	TGTGCCAGCAGCGTAGACCCGAGGGATGCAGAAGCTTTCTTT	CASSVDPRDAEAFF
once	TRBD1	TRBJ1-1	TRBV30	TGTGCCTGGAGTGACTGGGGACAGGCAAACACTGAAGCTTTCTTT	CAWSDWGQANTEAFF
once	NA	TRBJ2-7	TRBV5-5	TGTGCCAGCAGCTTCGGTACCAGGGGCGAGCAGTACTTC	CASSFGTRGEQYF
NA	TRBD1	TRBJ1-2	TRBV6-6	TGTGCCAGCAGTTCCAACGACAGGGTGGCCGGCTACACCTTC	CASSSNDRVAGYTF
NA	TRBD2	TRBJ2-7	TRBV13	TGTGCCAGCAGCCACCGAAGGACTAGCGAGGCTCATTTCACCTACGAGCAGTACTTC	CASSHRRTSEAHFTYEQYF
NA	NA	TRBJ1-1	TRBV19	TGTGCCAGTAGTTTTCCGGGGACTGAAGCTTTCTTT	CASSFPGTEAFF
NA	TRBD2	TRBJ2-2	TRBV27	TGTGCCAGCAGTCCTCTAGCGGGGGGCACCGGGGAGCTGTTTTTT	CASSPLAGGTGELFF
NA	TRBD1	TRBJ1-2	TRBV27	TGTGCCAGCAGTTTATTAGCGGGACAGCTCACTAACTATGGCTACACCTTC	CASSLLAGQLTNYGYTF
NA	TRBD1	TRBJ1-6	TRBV27	TGTGCCAGCAGAGAGACAGGGGTTTATAATTCACCCCTCCACTTT	CASRETGVYNSPLHF
NA	NA	TRBJ1-3	TRBV7-2	TGTGCCAGCAGCACCCAGGCTACCTCTGGAAACACCATATATTTT	CASSTQATSGNTIYF
NA	TRBD1	TRBJ1-2	TRBV5-1	TGCGCCAGCAGCTCCGTCACGGCAGGGGGCTCTTCAGACTACACCTTC	CASSSVTAGGSSDYTF
NA	NA	TRBJ2-7	TRBV6-5	TGTGCCAGCAGTCCCGGGTCGGCCTACGAGCAGTACTTC	CASSPGSAYEQYF
NA	NA	TRBJ2-7	TRBV29-1	TGCAGCGTTGTAGTTACCTACGAGCAGTACTTC	CSVVVTYEQYF
NA	TRBD1	TRBJ1-2	TRBV5-6	TGTGCCAGCAGCTTGGGACAGGGCAAGGGCTATGGCTACACCTTC	CASSLGQGKGYGYTF
NA	NA	TRBJ1-3	TRBV19	TGTGCCAGTAGCCAACATAGGGGATCCAACTCTGGAAACACCATATATTTT	CASSQHRGSNSGNTIYF
NA	NA	TRBJ1-1	TRBV9	TGTGCCAGCCCCTTGCGGCGTACTGAAGCTTTCTTT	CASPLRRTEAFF
NA	TRBD1	TRBJ1-5	TRBV19	TGTGCCAGTAGTACGCGGATTTGGGGACAGGGGAAAGCAAATCAGCCCCAGCATTTT	CASSTRIWGQGKANQPQHF
once	NA	TRBJ2-1	TRBV4-1	TGCGCCAGCAGCCAACGGGATTACAATGAGCAGTTCTTC	CASSQRDYNEQFF
NA	NA	TRBJ1-1	TRBV7-9	TGTGCCAGCAGTCCTCGGGGTAGGGGGGAAGCTTTCTTT	CASSPRGRGEAFF
few	TRBD2	TRBJ2-3	TRBV29-1	TGCAGCGTCTTAATCGGGGGGGCTGCAGATACGCAGTATTTT	CSVLIGGAADTQYF
NA	TRBD1	TRBJ2-7	TRBV29-1	TGCAGACCCCAGGGGCCTTACAGGGGTTTCTCCTACGAGCAGTACTTC	CRPQGPYRGFSYEQYF
NA	TRBD2	TRBJ2-5	TRBV5-1	TGCGCCAGCAGCTTGGAAGCGGGGGGGCCTATATCGGAGACCCAGTACTTC	CASSLEAGGPISETQYF
few	NA	TRBJ2-2	TRBV5-1	TGCGCCAGCAGCCCACGGGAGACCGGGGAGCTGTTTTTT	CASSPRETGELFF
NA	NA	TRBJ1-5	TRBV30	TGTGCCTGGAGTAACAGGGATAGTCAGCCCCAGCATTTT	CAWSNRDSQPQHF
NA	NA	TRBJ1-4	TRBV7-6	TGTGCCAGCAGCTTAAATGGACAGACGGGCGAAAAACTGTTTTTT	CASSLNGQTGEKLFF
NA	TRBD1	TRBJ2-3	TRBV11-2	TGTGCCAGCATCCAGGGGGCTAGCACAGATACGCAGTATTTT	CASIQGASTDTQYF
NA	TRBD1	TRBJ1-2	TRBV5-1	TGCGCCAGCAGCGACGGGGACCGGGACAGAATCTTCTATGGCTACACCTTC	CASSDGDRDRIFYGYTF